A selection of T cell receptor beta chains follows, all from one sample in a study of beta chain features in type 1 diabetes. Profiling relied on immunoSEQ multiplex PCR, and the TCRdb table lists in-frame clones only, not all of them. The sample shows about 240,000 clones, 27% of them seen only once. The sequencing sample was made of central memory CD4+ T cells from blood. The source of these receptors is a man aged 30-40 years in good health. Each CDR3 is given with its conserved first and last residue. Fields, in order: V gene, clone size, D gene, J gene, CDR3 protein, CDR3 DNA. D genes are given only for firm matches. Part of the rows lack a size; the others show once, few, many or a class for expanded clones.

V gene: TRBV7-9
clone size: many
D gene: NA
J gene: TRBJ2-5
CDR3 protein: CASSREGGTQYF
CDR3 DNA: TGTGCCAGCAGTAGAGAAGGAGGGACCCAGTACTTC

V gene: TRBV4-3
clone size: NA
D gene: NA
J gene: TRBJ2-5
CDR3 protein: CASSQDELTQYF
CDR3 DNA: TGCGCCAGCAGCCAAGATGAACTCACGCAGTACTTC

V gene: TRBV14
clone size: NA
D gene: NA
J gene: TRBJ1-2
CDR3 protein: CASTGTGGYTF
CDR3 DNA: TGTGCCAGCACGGGGACTGGCGGCTACACCTTC

V gene: TRBV29-1
clone size: few
D gene: NA
J gene: TRBJ2-7
CDR3 protein: CSVGGAGHEQYF
CDR3 DNA: TGCAGCGTGGGGGGAGCGGGCCACGAGCAGTACTTC

V gene: TRBV11-2
clone size: many
D gene: TRBD1
J gene: TRBJ2-2
CDR3 protein: CASSLRDRMAGELFF
CDR3 DNA: TGTGCCAGCAGCTTACGGGACAGGATGGCCGGGGAGCTGTTTTTT

V gene: TRBV5-4
clone size: NA
D gene: NA
J gene: TRBJ2-5
CDR3 protein: CASSLYPGGAAQETQYF
CDR3 DNA: TGTGCCAGCAGCTTGTATCCAGGCGGGGCGGCTCAAGAGACCCAGTACTTC

V gene: TRBV29-1
clone size: few
D gene: NA
J gene: TRBJ2-3
CDR3 protein: CSVDVGADTQYF
CDR3 DNA: TGCAGCGTTGACGTGGGGGCAGATACGCAGTATTTT

V gene: TRBV15
clone size: NA
D gene: NA
J gene: TRBJ2-7
CDR3 protein: CATSRDHLGEQYF
CDR3 DNA: TGTGCCACCAGCAGAGACCACCTTGGCGAGCAGTACTTC

V gene: TRBV29-1
clone size: few
D gene: TRBD1
J gene: TRBJ1-1
CDR3 protein: CSVQGAQSTEAFF
CDR3 DNA: TGCAGCGTACAGGGGGCGCAGAGCACTGAAGCTTTCTTT

V gene: TRBV19
clone size: NA
D gene: NA
J gene: TRBJ2-2
CDR3 protein: CASSPPLGFTNTGELFF
CDR3 DNA: TGTGCCAGTAGCCCACCATTGGGCTTTACGAACACCGGGGAGCTGTTTTTT

V gene: TRBV19
clone size: NA
D gene: NA
J gene: TRBJ2-2
CDR3 protein: CASSISRTSGELFF
CDR3 DNA: TGTGCCAGTAGTATTTCCAGGACTTCAGGGGAGCTGTTTTTT

V gene: TRBV11-2
clone size: many
D gene: TRBD2
J gene: TRBJ2-3
CDR3 protein: CASSLGLAGVGDTQYF
CDR3 DNA: TGTGCCAGCAGCTTAGGGCTAGCGGGAGTAGGAGATACGCAGTATTTT

V gene: TRBV5-1
clone size: NA
D gene: NA
J gene: TRBJ2-7
CDR3 protein: CASSPGGVLNYEQYF
CDR3 DNA: TGCGCCAGCAGCCCGGGTGGGGTCCTAAACTACGAGCAGTACTTC

V gene: TRBV7-2
clone size: few
D gene: NA
J gene: TRBJ2-7
CDR3 protein: CASSVQGSAYEQYF
CDR3 DNA: TGTGCCAGCAGCGTCCAGGGGTCTGCCTACGAGCAGTACTTC